This T cell receptor beta chain was sequenced during a study of T-cell reconstitution after alpha-beta-depleted transplantation in children. Unique molecular identifiers featured in how the TCRbeta library was prepared. In TCRdb, the PCR reads were re-called with MiXCR into one record per CDR3 protein. The data contain 250,000 to 300,000 distinct CDR3 sequences, 9.9% of them seen just once; the ten biggest clones take up around a tenth. The source is a human donor who donated a stem cell graft to a child with SCID. The sequencing used PBMCs from the stem cell graft donor, collected from the stem cell graft.

CDR3 loop: CASSTGAWEQYF. In DNA, the CDR3 is TGTGCCAGCAGTACGGGGGCGTGGGAGCAGTACTTC. The V and J genes are TRBV28 and TRBJ2-7; either TRBD1 or TRBD2 may supply D (6 bases each). Trimming left V 5 bases short and J 7 bases short, with 12 bases between. CDR1 is MDHEN and CDR2 is SYDVKM in the germline V gene. The CDR3 has 12 residues. The entire variable domain, with the rest obtained from reference TRBV28 and TRBJ2-7, is as follows: DVKVTQSSRYLVKRTGEKVFLECVQDMDHENMFWYRQDPGLGLRLIYFSYDVKMKEKGDIPEGYSVSREKKERFSLILESASTNQTSMYLCASSTGAWEQYFGPGTRLTVT.